The rows below give T cell receptor beta chains drawn from one sample of a study of T cell responses to AZD1222 COVID-19 vaccine. Sequenced by immunoSEQ multiplex PCR; TCRdb stores in-frame clones only, minus some. The sample records 150,000 to 200,000 clones, roughly 92% being singletons. Sequencing used peripheral blood, obtained on day 0 of AZD1222 vaccination. Receptor source: an adult in good health. Each CDR3 is given with its conserved first and last residue. The order of the fields is V gene, J gene, CDR3 length, CDR3 protein.

>TRBV28|TRBJ1-5|13
CASSSEDGQPQHF
>TRBV7-6|TRBJ1-1|14
CASSPQGKNTEAFF
>TRBV4-1|TRBJ1-1|16
CASSQDPPGVNTEAFF
>TRBV7-9|TRBJ2-2|18
CASSLGIWDGQATGELFF
>TRBV11-2|TRBJ1-1|15
CASSLVRGRNTEAFF
>TRBV18|TRBJ1-6|13
CASSGQADSPLHF
>TRBV28|TRBJ1-5|14
CASQTGTGGQPQHF
>TRBV27|TRBJ2-1|14
CASHLAGGPNEQFF
>TRBV3-1/TRBV3-2|TRBJ1-2|13
CASSQGGSPGYTF
>TRBV29-1|TRBJ2-5|14
CSVEARRKGKTQYF
>TRBV19|TRBJ1-2|10
CASFLGGYTF
>TRBV7-2|TRBJ2-1|14
CASSSVRAYNEQFF
>TRBV5-1|TRBJ2-3|18
CASTPIPSATRSTDTQYF
>TRBV3-1/TRBV3-2|TRBJ1-3|15
CASSQESYIGNTIYF
>TRBV7-9|TRBJ1-6|15
CASSPWASGGTPLHF
>TRBV5-4|TRBJ2-7|15
CASSQSQGSAYEQYF
>TRBV3-1/TRBV3-2|TRBJ1-1|14
CASSQGIMNTEAFF
>TRBV7-9|TRBJ2-7|15
CASSLSGRPSYEQYF
>TRBV28|TRBJ2-3|14
CASMGLYGPDTQYF
>TRBV6-2/TRBV6-3|TRBJ2-1|15
CASSSGTSGTNEQFF
>TRBV6-5|TRBJ1-3|13
CASTQGGGNTIYF
>TRBV6-1|TRBJ2-3|15
CASSAAGGGTDTQYF
>TRBV18|TRBJ1-2|15
CASSPGAGTPYGYTF
>TRBV19|TRBJ1-1|21
CAGLGNRGDSKKMGMNTEAFF
>TRBV5-5|TRBJ1-1|14
CASSQFSGNTEAFF
>TRBV27|TRBJ1-1|17
CASSLSTGTGATTEAFF
>TRBV3-1/TRBV3-2|TRBJ2-1|12
CASSRHENEQFF
>TRBV10-3|TRBJ1-2|16
CAISDIRPGEGYGYTF
>TRBV5-8|TRBJ1-1|15
CASSGGSIPEIEAFF
>TRBV19|TRBJ1-1|12
CASRAGGTEAFF
>TRBV18|TRBJ1-5|14
CASSPQDTDQPQHF
>TRBV5-1|TRBJ1-2|14
CASSSLGSSDGYTF